This T cell receptor beta chain was recovered during a study of human T cells and chemical hapten exposure. On the study more broadly: The sensitizer, 2% DPC, was used on 2 cm by 2 cm of upper inner arm skin. Study-wide results and limits: Donors were affected by alopecia, so their immune reaction might vary from that of healthy individuals.

Individual cDNA molecules in this library carried unique molecular identifiers. TCRdb re-called the RACE reads with MiXCR, one entry per CDR3 protein. The sample has approximately 100,000 distinct CDR3 sequences; more than 9.5% are singletons. Documented time point: patch test 1, 2 weeks after DPC sensitization. Treatment reported: therapeutic diphenylcyclopropenone sensitization with weekly scalp DPC. There are a few counts of this clonotype. Its antigen is unidentified. The specimen comprised whole blood, sampled in connection with sensitization to the hapten diphenylcyclopropenone (DPC). This sequence originates from a woman aged 40 to 50 with alopecia areata. Some clones in this sample may be carry-over from other donors' samples.

The CDR3 is CASFSGANTGELFF. Written as DNA, the CDR3 is TGTGCCAGCTTCTCGGGGGCGAACACCGGGGAGCTGTTTTTT. The chain couples TRBV28 to TRBJ2-2; possibly TRBD2 for D (6 bases). The CDR3 runs to 14 residues. Germline CDR1 and CDR2: MDHEN and SYDVKM. V lost 8 bases and J lost 0, with 10 bases in between.